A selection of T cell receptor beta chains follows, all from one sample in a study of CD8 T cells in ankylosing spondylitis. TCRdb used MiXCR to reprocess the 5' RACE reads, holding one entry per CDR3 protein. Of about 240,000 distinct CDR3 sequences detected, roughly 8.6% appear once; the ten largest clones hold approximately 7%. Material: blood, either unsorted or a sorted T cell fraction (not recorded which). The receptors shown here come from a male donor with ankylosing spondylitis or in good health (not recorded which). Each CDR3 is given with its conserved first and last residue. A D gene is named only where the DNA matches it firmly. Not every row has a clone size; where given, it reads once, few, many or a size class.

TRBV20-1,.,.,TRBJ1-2,CSARPTDGYGYTF,TGCAGTGCTAGACCGACAGACGGATATGGCTACACCTTC
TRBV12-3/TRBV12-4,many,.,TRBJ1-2,CASTSWNDGYTF,TGTGCCAGCACCTCGTGGAATGATGGCTACACCTTC
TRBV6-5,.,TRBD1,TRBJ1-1,CASSSPDRVITEAFF,TGTGCCAGCAGTTCCCCAGACAGGGTGATCACTGAAGCTTTCTTT
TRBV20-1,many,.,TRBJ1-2,CSARDEDSLSYGYTF,TGCAGTGCTAGAGATGAGGACAGCCTTTCCTATGGCTACACCTTC
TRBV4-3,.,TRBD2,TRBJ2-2,CASSQGLAGGPGTGELFF,TGCGCCAGCAGCCAAGGGCTAGCGGGAGGGCCCGGAACCGGGGAGCTGTTTTTT
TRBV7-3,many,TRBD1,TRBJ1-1,CASSLVGQGEAFF,TGTGCCAGCAGCTTAGTGGGACAGGGTGAAGCTTTCTTT
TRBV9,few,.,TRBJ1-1,CASSHQAGGGDTEAFF,TGTGCCAGCAGTCACCAGGCGGGGGGAGGTGACACTGAAGCTTTCTTT
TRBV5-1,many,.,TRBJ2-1,CASSPPVPDGEQFF,TGCGCCAGCAGCCCCCCTGTCCCAGACGGTGAGCAGTTCTTC
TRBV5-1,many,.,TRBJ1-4,CASSLEGHFNEKLFF,TGCGCCAGCAGCTTGGAGGGACACTTTAATGAAAAACTGTTTTTT
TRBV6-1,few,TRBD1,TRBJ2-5,CASRDTGGRETQYF,TGTGCCAGCAGAGATACAGGGGGAAGGGAGACCCAGTACTTC
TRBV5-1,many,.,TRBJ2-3,CASSLARQEVTDTQYF,TGCGCCAGCAGCTTGGCCAGGCAGGAGGTTACAGATACGCAGTATTTT
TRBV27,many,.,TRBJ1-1,CASSLRLKTEAFF,TGTGCCAGCAGTCTTCGACTTAAAACTGAAGCTTTCTTT
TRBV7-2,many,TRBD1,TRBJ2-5,CASSLTGAREGAQYF,TGTGCCAGCAGCTTGACAGGGGCTAGAGAGGGAGCCCAGTACTTC
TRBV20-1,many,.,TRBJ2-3,CSALIVYTDTQYF,TGCAGTGCCCTTATAGTTTACACAGATACGCAGTATTTT